A single sample is the source of the 24 T cell receptor beta chains below, sequenced in a study of OX40 agonist ivuxolimab in advanced cancers. Clones were read by immunoSEQ multiplex PCR, and TCRdb kept only the in-frame ones, dropping some. This sample has some 40,000 clones; approximately 80% occur once, and the top ten carry under 45%. The source material was CD4+ or CD8+ T cells sorted from blood, sampled in a trial of the OX40 agonist ivuxolimab. Receptors originate from an adult with an advanced solid tumor such as melanoma, head and neck, liver or kidney cancer.

This rearrangement joins TRBV20-1 to TRBJ2-1; no clear D gene. The CDR3 has 11 residues. Trimming took 1 base from V and 6 from J, leaving 4 bases between them. Germline values: CDR1 DFQATT, CDR2 SNEGSKA (reference sequence). This chain's CDR3 is CSARGSNEQFF. CDR3 nucleotides: TGCAGTGCTAGAGGGAGCAATGAGCAGTTCTTC.

The rearrangement uses TRBV2 and TRBJ1-1; perhaps TRBD1 as D (5 bases). The CDR3 extends over 14 amino acids. Trimming pared 6 bases from V and 6 bases from J, leaving 17 bases between. Germline CDR1 SNHLY, CDR2 FYNNEI. The CDR3 bases are TGTGCCAGCAGAACCACAGGTTTAGAGTCTGAAGCTTTCTTT. It translates to CASRTTGLESEAFF.

This clone was counted between two and nine times. The chain couples TRBV7-9 to TRBJ2-1; 11 nucleotides match TRBD2. Germline trimming cut 4 bases from V and 5 bases from J; bases unmatched to any gene: 4. This CDR3 is 15 amino acids long. Germline CDR1 reads SEHNR; CDR2 reads FQNEAQ (reference sequence). The chain's CDR3 is CASSSLAGEDNEQFF. DNA for the CDR3: TGTGCCAGCAGCTCACTAGCGGGGGAGGACAATGAGCAGTTCTTC.

The V call is TRBV6-1, the J call TRBJ2-2, with D possibly matching TRBD2 (6 bases). This CDR3 is built from 14 residues. The V end lost 0 bases, the J end lost 4 bases, and 6 bases lay between the germline ends. Germline V gene sequence: CDR1 MNHNS, CDR2 SASEGT. The CDR3 region is CASSEAEGTGELFF. In DNA, the CDR3 is TGTGCCAGCAGTGAAGCGGAGGGCACCGGGGAGCTGTTTTTT.

This clone is a singleton in its sample. This rearrangement joins TRBV5-1 to TRBJ2-5; D unresolved. The assigned J gene may be wrong: the sequence end matches TRBJ2-7 better. Germline lookup yields CDR1 SGHRS and CDR2 YFSETQ. The CDR3 runs 14 residues. In nucleotides, the CDR3 is TGCGCCAGCAGCCCGGACCGAGTCCCCTACGAGCAGTACTTC. Amino acid sequence: CASSPDRVPYEQYF.

The chain employs TRBV7-3 and TRBJ2-3; TRBD1 aligns across 9 bases. Trimming removed 0 bases from V and 3 bases from J; junction bases left unmatched: 7. The germline CDR1 and CDR2 sequences are SGHTA and FQGTGA. The CDR3 is 17 residues long. The DNA for the CDR3 is TGTGCCAGCAGCTTAACAGGTCCCGGGACAGGGACAGATACGCAGTATTTT. Residues: CASSLTGPGTGTDTQYF.

The chain carries TRBV6-1 and TRBJ1-3, with D possibly TRBD1 on 5 matching bases. V was trimmed by 1 base and J by 0 bases, leaving 10 bases between them. Germline CDR1 is MNHNS and CDR2 is SASEGT. The CDR3 has 16 residues. The chain's CDR3 is CASSEGGRGSGNTIYF. CDR3 nucleotide sequence: TGTGCCAGCAGTGAAGGGGGACGGGGCTCTGGAAACACCATATATTTT.

The chain is built from TRBV4-1 and TRBJ1-1, with D possibly TRBD1 on 5 matching bases. Germline CDR1 and CDR2: MGHRA and YSYEKL. The CDR3 runs to 16 residues. The germline V and J ends were trimmed by 7 bases and 11 bases, with 29 bases remaining between them. CDR3 DNA sequence: TGCGCCAGCAAGGGACTCCCCGCCAGACAAAACCCTGGGGCTTTCTTT. The encoded protein is CASKGLPARQNPGAFF.

The genes are TRBV10-3 and TRBJ2-7; D may be TRBD1 (5 bases). CDR3 length: 12 amino acids. The germline CDR1 and CDR2 sequences are ENHRY and SYGVKD. V lost 10 bases to trimming and J lost 5 bases, with 15 bases between them. The CDR3 sequence is CATVSGSHEQYF. The CDR3 nucleotides read TGTGCCACCGTTTCAGGGTCCCACGAGCAGTACTTC.

The rearrangement joins TRBV27 to TRBJ2-7; a weak D match, TRBD1 (6 bases). The CDR3 covers 13 residues. Trimming removed 5 bases from V and 4 bases from J, with 12 bases in between. Germline CDR1 and CDR2: MNHEY and SMNVEV (reference sequence). CDR3 DNA: TGTGCCAGCAGTATAGCGCAGGGGTACGAGCAGTACTTC. It encodes CASSIAQGYEQYF.

As to this clone: The CDR3 end shows no conserved phenylalanine or tryptophan, and so a read error is likely. The DNA is omitted, as the CDR3 cannot be located on it reliably, and the CDR3 follows TCRdb's listing. The chain employs TRBV6-1 and TRBJ1-5. Germline V gene data show CDR1 as MNHNS and CDR2 as SASEGT. The CDR3 comprises 9 residues, both ends counted. CDR3 region: CASSYLCCL.

The chain has TRBV7-9 and TRBJ1-4, with 10 bases fitting TRBD1. Germline V gene lookup returns CDR1 SEHNR and CDR2 FQNEAQ (reference sequence). J was trimmed by 7 bases and V by 5 bases; bases with no gene match: 4. The CDR3 totals 14 residues. In nucleotides, the CDR3 is TGTGCCAGCAGCCCAGGACAGGGGGTTGAAAAACTGTTTTTT. Amino acids: CASSPGQGVEKLFF. The entire variable domain, with the rest obtained from reference TRBV7-9 and TRBJ1-4, is as follows: DTGVSQNPRHKITKRGQNVTFRCDPISEHNRLYWYRQTLGQGPEFLTYFQNEAQLEKSRLLSDRFSAERPKGSFSTLEIQRTEQGDSAMYLCASSPGQGVEKLFFGSGTQLSVL.

V usage is TRBV29-1 and J usage is TRBJ2-2; no clear D gene. The CDR3 totals 12 residues. Deletions cut 7 bases from V and 3 bases from J, with 9 bases between. Germline-derived CDR1 and CDR2 are SQVTM and ANQGSEA. Here the CDR3 DNA reads TGCAGCGGCCGACGAGACACCGGGGAGCTGTTTTTT. Residues: CSGRRDTGELFF.

The gene calls are TRBV7-2 and TRBJ2-7; TRBD1 or TRBD2 may be the D gene (5 bases each). The CDR3 spans 13 residues. The ends were cut back, 0 bases at V and 2 bases at J, with 5 bases in the middle. Per germline, CDR1 SGHTA and CDR2 FQGNSA. The DNA for the CDR3 is TGTGCCAGCAGCTTAGCGGGGGCCTACGAGCAGTACTTC. Residues: CASSLAGAYEQYF.

The chain joins TRBV29-1 to TRBJ2-5; D gene ambiguous. Looked up from germline, CDR1 is SQVTM and CDR2 is ANQGSEA. The CDR3 runs to 14 residues. Trimming removed 5 bases at V and 7 bases at J, with 20 bases between. The CDR3 DNA reads TGCAGCGTTCACAACGCCGACTCGCCCGGGACCCAGTACTTC. Translating it yields CSVHNADSPGTQYF.

As for this clone: One end of the junction fails to match germline, which may point to a read error. Different DNA sequences within this sample yield the same CDR3. V and J are TRBV7-9 and TRBJ1-5; D gene ambiguous. Looked up from germline, CDR1 is SEHNR and CDR2 is FQNEAQ (reference sequence). CDR3 size: 12 residues. The CDR3 region is CASSSPAGAQHF. CDR3 nucleotides: TGTGCTAGCAGCTCCCCCGCGGGAGCCCAGCATTTT.

This chain connects TRBV7-8 to TRBJ2-1; 7 bases are a match to TRBD1. The CDR3 loop spans 15 amino acids. CDR1 SGHVS and CDR2 FQNEAQ come from the germline V gene. J was trimmed by 8 bases and V by 3 bases; bases with no gene match: 10. CDR3 sequence: CASSFRQGRIHEQFF. The CDR3 coding sequence is TGTGCCAGCAGCTTCCGACAGGGTAGGATCCATGAGCAGTTCTTC.

This clone was recorded a few times. The rearrangement joins TRBV29-1 to TRBJ2-7, with D tentatively TRBD1 (7 bases). Germline V gives CDR1 SQVTM, CDR2 ANQGSEA. This CDR3 contains 12 residues. Between the trimmed V and J ends, which lost 4 bases and 2 bases, there was a span of 9 bases. CDR3 sequence reads: CSVGRGPYEQYF. The CDR3 DNA sequence: TGCAGCGTTGGGAGGGGGCCCTACGAGCAGTACTTC.

The chain employs TRBV5-4 and TRBJ1-6, with 8 bases lining up with TRBD1. The V and J ends lost 4 bases and 7 bases, in that order; junction bases with no gene match: 4. Germline CDR1 is SGHNT and CDR2 is YYREEE (reference sequence). There are 14 residues in the CDR3. As DNA, the CDR3 is TGTGCCAGCAGCCCTCGGACAGGGAATTCACCCCTCCACTTT. This sequence encodes CASSPRTGNSPLHF. Based on the CDR3 plus reference TRBV5-4 and TRBJ1-6, the full variable domain is ETGVTQSPTHLIKTRGQQVTLRCSSQSGHNTVSWYQQALGQGPQFIFQYYREEENGRGNFPPRFSGLQFPNYSSELNVNALELDDSALYLCASSPRTGNSPLHFGNGTRLTVT.

V and J are TRBV4-2 and TRBJ2-6, with 9 bases matching TRBD2. Germline V lookup: CDR1 LGHNA, CDR2 YNFKEQ. The CDR3 spans 18 residues. V shed 0 bases, J shed 5 bases, and the junction held 8 bases outside the gene matches. Written as DNA, the CDR3 is TGTGCCAGCAGCCAAGATGCGGGAGGGTACTATAGGGCCAACGTCCTGACTTTC. Translation gives CASSQDAGGYYRANVLTF.

The chain links TRBV5-1 to TRBJ1-2; D not resolved. Trimming stripped 0 bases from V and 5 bases from J, with 8 bases between. Germline assignment: CDR1 SGHRS and CDR2 YFSETQ. The CDR3 is 13 amino acids. CDR3 nucleotide sequence: TGCGCCAGCAGCTTGGGAGGCGATTATGGCTACACCTTC. Its translation: CASSLGGDYGYTF. The variable domain in full, completed from reference TRBV5-1 and TRBJ1-2, reads KAGVTQTPRYLIKTRGQQVTLSCSPISGHRSVSWYQQTPGQGLQFLFEYFSETQRNKGNFPGRFSGRQFSNSRSEMNVSTLELGDSALYLCASSLGGDYGYTFGSGTRLTVV.

J is TRBJ2-5 and V is TRBV4-1; weak D call: TRBD2 (8 bases). V was cut by 4 bases and J by 5 bases, with 14 bases left in between. Germline CDR1 MGHRA, CDR2 YSYEKL. This CDR3 comprises 14 residues. The CDR3 bases are TGCGCCAGCAGCCTGGGACTAGGGGGCGAGACCCAGTACTTC. This encodes CASSLGLGGETQYF.

This clone has only one observation. This chain connects TRBV19 to TRBJ2-5; weak D call: TRBD1 (5 bases). The CDR3 length is 13 residues. Germline values: CDR1 LNHDA, CDR2 SQIVND (reference sequence). V shed 3 bases and J shed 4 bases, with 9 bases lying between them. CDR3 protein: CASSIDRRETQYF. The DNA for the CDR3 is TGTGCCAGTAGTATTGACAGACGAGAGACCCAGTACTTC.

In the case of this clone: This is likely a read error, given that the CDR3 carries no conserved phenylalanine or tryptophan at its end. Because the CDR3's place on the DNA is in doubt, the DNA is left out and the CDR3 is given as listed by TCRdb. The chain joins TRBV6-1 to TRBJ2-7; the table calls TRBD1, which could not be checked here. Germline V lookup: CDR1 MNHNS, CDR2 SASEGT. Ends included, the CDR3 has 8 residues. CDR3 region: CASRPDRD.